This passage covers 18 T cell receptor beta chains from one sample sequenced in a study of CD8+CD57+ T cells in acquired aplastic anemia. Genomic DNA served as template for TCR beta VDJ and CDR3 profiling. TCRdb re-derived calls from the reads in MiXCR, one entry per CDR3 protein. The sample shows 65,000 or so distinct CDR3 sequences, less than 65% of them seen only once. The sample was sorted CD4+, CD8+, or CD8+CD57+ T cells (not recorded which) from PBMCs. The receptors come from a human donor in good health, serving as a control.

Turning to this clonotype: The conserved phenylalanine or tryptophan is not found at the CDR3 terminus, so this likely reflects a read error. The chain links TRBV29-1 to TRBJ1-1; D call uncertain. Trimming stripped 2 bases from V and 1 base from J, with 8 bases between. The germline gives CDR1 SQVTM, CDR2 ANQGSEA. The CDR3 extends over 13 amino acids. This CDR3 reads CSVERAGNTEAFL. Written as DNA, the CDR3 is TGCAGCGTTGAAAGGGCAGGGAACACTGAAGCTTTCCTT.

This clonotype was picked up a small number of times. The CDR3 DNA sequence: TGTGCCAGCAATATCGGGGGGCAGGGAAACACCATATATTTT. Translating it yields CASNIGGQGNTIYF. V is TRBV2 and J is TRBJ1-3; D perhaps matches TRBD1 (6 bases). V was trimmed by 7 bases and J by 4 bases, leaving 14 bases between them. Germline V gene lookup returns CDR1 SNHLY and CDR2 FYNNEI. CDR3 size: 14 residues.

Concerning this clonotype itself: A much more abundant neighbour one base away suggests this may be a read error. The chain carries TRBV30 and TRBJ2-3; no clear D. The assigned J gene may be wrong: the sequence end matches TRBJ1-5 better. Germline values: CDR1 GTSNPN, CDR2 SVGIG (reference sequence). The CDR3 runs to 13 residues. The CDR3 loop is CAWSNSGWNTQHF. The CDR3 DNA sequence: TGTGCCTGGAGTAACAGCGGATGGAATACGCAGCATTTT.

This clonotype appeared a single time. The genes are TRBV9 and TRBJ1-1; D is possibly TRBD1 (5 bases). V lost 2 bases to trimming and J lost 11 bases, with 16 bases between them. Germline V lookup: CDR1 SGDLS, CDR2 YYNGEE. CDR3 length: 13 residues. The CDR3 loop is CASSVNSWGEAFF. The CDR3 coding sequence is TGTGCCAGCAGCGTTAACTCCTGGGGCGAGGCTTTCTTT.

This clonotype has only one observation. The chain recombines TRBV19 with TRBJ1-5; 8 bases are a match to TRBD1. The CDR3 length is 14 residues. V was pared by 4 bases and J by 6 bases, with 5 bases of the junction left unmatched. Germline lookup yields CDR1 LNHDA and CDR2 SQIVND (reference sequence). The CDR3 DNA reads TGTGCCAGTAGTACGACAGGGGCCGGTCAGCCCCAGCATTTT. Its protein is CASSTTGAGQPQHF.

This clonotype has a count of ten or more. The chain combines TRBV6-5 with TRBJ2-2, with TRBD2 as a possible D gene (5 bases). The germline gives CDR1 MNHEY, CDR2 SVGAGI. The CDR3 is 15 amino acids. Trimming shortened V by 2 bases and J by 1 base, and 8 bases separated the two germline ends. In nucleotides, the CDR3 is TGTGCCAGCAGTTACGTCGGACTGAACACCGGGGAGCTGTTTTTT. It specifies CASSYVGLNTGELFF.

The chain employs TRBV11-1 and TRBJ2-1, with D tentatively TRBD2 (6 bases). The ends were cut back, 5 bases at V and 12 bases at J, with 26 bases in the middle. The CDR3 sequence is 16 residues long. Germline CDR1 SGHAT, CDR2 FQDESV (reference sequence). The DNA for the CDR3 is TGTGCCAGCAGCCTCCCCTTGGGACTCCAAGGCGATGGGCAGTTCTTC. Its protein is CASSLPLGLQGDGQFF. Together with reference TRBV11-1 and TRBJ2-1, the CDR3 gives the full variable domain: EAEVAQSPRYKITEKSQAVAFWCDPISGHATLYWYRQILGQGPELLVQFQDESVVDDSQLPKDRFSAERLKGVDSTLKIQPAELGDSAMYLCASSLPLGLQGDGQFFGPGTRLTVL.

The rearrangement uses TRBV12-3 or TRBV12-4 and TRBJ2-7; 14 bases match TRBD2. V lost 10 bases to trimming and J lost 4 bases; unmatched junction nucleotides: 3. CDR3 length equals 13 residues. The CDR3 sequence: CATGLAGDYEQYF. CDR3 bases: TGTGCCACGGGACTAGCGGGAGATTACGAGCAGTACTTC.

This clonotype was counted many times. The chain uses TRBV27 and TRBJ2-2; possibly TRBD1 for D (5 bases). V gave up 3 bases and J gave up 2 bases, with 10 bases separating them. Germline CDR1 MNHEY, CDR2 SMNVEV (reference sequence). The CDR3 runs 15 residues. The CDR3 DNA sequence: TGTGCCAGCAGTTTGTTCGGACAAAACACCGGGGAGCTGTTTTTT. It encodes CASSLFGQNTGELFF.

This clonotype occurred many times. V is TRBV2 and J is TRBJ2-1; 8 bases align to TRBD2. The germline gives CDR1 SNHLY, CDR2 FYNNEI. The CDR3 is 15 amino acids. Trimming took 3 bases from V and 4 from J; bases not matched to a gene: 5. CDR3 in amino acids: CASSDPLAVYNEQFF. CDR3 in DNA: TGTGCCAGCAGTGATCCACTAGCGGTGTACAATGAGCAGTTCTTC.

V is TRBV20-1 and J is TRBJ2-1; 8 positions agree with TRBD1. Trimming at V came to 7 bases and at J to 1 base, leaving 3 bases not matched to a gene. This CDR3 is 13 amino acids long. Germline CDR1 is DFQATT and CDR2 is SNEGSKA (reference sequence). The chain's CDR3 is CSGRGLSYNEQFF. CDR3 DNA: TGCAGTGGCAGGGGGCTGTCCTACAATGAGCAGTTCTTC.

Judged by abundance, this clonotype is medium-sized. The chain has TRBV29-1 and TRBJ1-2; D possibly corresponds to TRBD1 (5 bases). The germline V and J ends were trimmed by 6 bases and 4 bases, with 12 bases remaining between them. CDR3 size: 12 residues. Germline loops: CDR1 SQVTM, CDR2 ANQGSEA. The CDR3 loop is CSVRDGFYGYTF. CDR3 in DNA: TGCAGCGTGCGGGACGGATTCTATGGCTACACCTTC.

The V and J genes are TRBV10-1 and TRBJ1-1; D is perhaps TRBD1 (5 bases). Trimming removed 0 bases at V and 2 bases at J, with 16 bases between. Germline loops: CDR1 WNHNN, CDR2 SYGVQD (reference sequence). CDR3 length: 17 residues. CDR3 nucleotide sequence: TGCGCCAGCAGTGAGTCGACTGGGACCAATGGAAACACTGAAGCTTTCTTT. It encodes CASSESTGTNGNTEAFF.

This clonotype was detected ten times or more. The chain carries TRBV9 and TRBJ2-2, with D unresolved. The CDR3 loop spans 17 amino acids. V lost 3 bases to trimming and J lost 2 bases, with 17 bases between them. In germline, CDR1 is SGDLS, CDR2 YYNGEE. CDR3 sequence (DNA): TGTGCCAGCAGCGCCTCGAGAATGGGCGGTAACACCGGGGAGCTGTTTTTT. Amino acids: CASSASRMGGNTGELFF.

Ten or more counts support this clonotype. This chain links TRBV19 with TRBJ2-1, with TRBD1 matching 11 bases. The CDR3 contains 16 residues. The V gene end was trimmed by 6 bases and the J gene end by 6 bases; junction bases not matched to a gene: 10. Germline V gives CDR1 LNHDA, CDR2 SQIVND (reference sequence). The CDR3 spells CASSTNGQGAGNEQFF. In nucleotides, the CDR3 is TGTGCCAGTAGCACCAACGGACAGGGGGCTGGCAATGAGCAGTTCTTC.

This clonotype was seen ten or more times. The CDR3 DNA reads TGTGCTAGTGGTTCATCGGGAGGAGGGTCCTACAATGAGCAGTTCTTC. Translation gives CASGSSGGGSYNEQFF. This chain connects TRBV12-5 to TRBJ2-1; 7 nucleotides agree with TRBD2. V was pared by 4 bases and J by 1 base, with 7 bases of the junction left unmatched. The CDR3 contains 16 residues. Germline-derived CDR1 and CDR2 are LGHNT and FRNRAP.

This clonotype showed up many times. Here the CDR3 DNA reads TGTGCCAGCAGTACAAACAGGGGCGCAGGGAGACGAGAGACCCAGTACTTC. Protein product: CASSTNRGAGRRETQYF. The V gene is TRBV3-1, the J gene TRBJ2-5; 7 nucleotides match TRBD1. Trimming took 6 bases from V and 4 from J; bases not matched to a gene: 17. The V gene's germline CDR1 is LGHDT and CDR2 YNNKEL (reference sequence). The CDR3 is 17 amino acids.

This clonotype was found many times. This CDR3 reads CSAWTSGTVEQFF. The CDR3 DNA sequence: TGCAGTGCGTGGACTAGCGGGACTGTTGAGCAGTTCTTC. The genes are TRBV20-1 and TRBJ2-1, with 12 bases aligning to TRBD2. The CDR3 is 13 amino acids. With 6 bases clipped from V and 9 bases from J, the junction kept 6 bases outside the gene matches. The germline gives CDR1 DFQATT, CDR2 SNEGSKA (reference sequence).